One sample yielded the 15 T cell receptor beta chains listed below, sequenced in a study of shared clonotypes between healthy human individuals. Profiling relied on immunoSEQ multiplex PCR, and the TCRdb table lists in-frame clones only, not all of them. In the table there are approximately 2.5 million clones, 93% of which are singletons. The source material was naive CD4+ T cells from PBMCs. Documented subset: CD45RA+ positively selected. The receptor source for this set is a man aged 18 to 29 in good health. Some clones in this sample may be carry-over from other donors' samples.

The chain couples TRBV5-5 to TRBJ2-7, with D perhaps TRBD2 (5 bases). Germline V gene data show CDR1 as SGHKS and CDR2 as YYEKEE (reference sequence). The CDR3 sequence is 13 residues long. Trimming removed 4 bases from V and 7 bases from J, with 15 bases in between. The CDR3 loop is CASSPLTGFEQYF. CDR3 coding DNA: TGTGCCAGCAGCCCCCTAACGGGGTTTGAGCAGTACTTC.

The chain joins TRBV4-3 to TRBJ2-5; possible D gene TRBD2, 6 bases. Trimming pared 0 bases from V and 1 base from J, leaving 12 bases between. The CDR3 extends over 16 amino acids. The germline gives CDR1 LGHNA, CDR2 YSLEER. CDR3 coding DNA: TGCGCCAGCAGCCAAGATCGGAGGGCCAGCCAAGAGACCCAGTACTTC. This sequence encodes CASSQDRRASQETQYF.

Concerning this clone: Other nucleotide sequences from this sample produce the same CDR3. The rearrangement links TRBV2 to TRBJ2-2; perhaps TRBD2 as D (5 bases). The V and J ends lost 4 bases and 5 bases respectively, with 5 bases between them. The CDR3 sequence is 12 residues long. Germline-derived CDR1 and CDR2 are SNHLY and FYNNEI. CDR3 sequence (DNA): TGTGCCAGCAGTGGGGAGACCGGGGAGCTGTTTTTT. Residues: CASSGETGELFF.

On this clone itself: Different DNA sequences within this sample yield the same CDR3. The rearrangement joins TRBV5-1 to TRBJ2-7; no definite D call. The V end was cut by 3 bases, the J end by 4 bases, with 5 bases between. Germline CDR1 and CDR2: SGHRS and YFSETQ. This CDR3 is 11 amino acids long. The CDR3: CASSSRYEQYF. The CDR3, as DNA: TGCGCCAGCAGCTCCCGGTACGAGCAGTACTTC.

About this clone: Within the sample, other DNA sequences also encode this same CDR3. This sequence joins TRBV11-2 and TRBJ1-2; the D gene is possibly TRBD1 (5 bases). CDR1 is SGHAT, CDR2 FQNNGV, per germline. V lost 3 bases and J lost 2, with 10 bases in between. CDR3 size: 14 residues. CDR3 nucleotides: TGTGCCAGCAGCTTGGGGACCGGGAACTATGGCTACACCTTC. Translated: CASSLGTGNYGYTF.

CDR3 sequence (DNA): TGTGCCAGCAGTCCAATGCAGGGGAGAGGGCAGCCCCAGCATTTT. Translation: CASSPMQGRGQPQHF. The J gene is TRBJ1-5, the V gene TRBV28; a weak D match, TRBD1 (6 bases). The CDR3 is made up of 15 amino acids. The germline gives CDR1 MDHEN, CDR2 SYDVKM. V lost 5 bases to trimming and J lost 7 bases, with 18 bases between them.

The chain combines TRBV6-5 with TRBJ2-1; D perhaps matches TRBD1 (5 bases). CDR3 size: 16 residues. V was shortened by 1 base and J by 7 bases, with 17 bases between the two germline ends. CDR1 and CDR2 from the germline V gene are MNHEY and SVGAGI. Written as DNA, the CDR3 is TGTGCCAGCAGTTACTGGGGCCTAGACATGGGGAATGAGCAGTTCTTC. This codes for CASSYWGLDMGNEQFF.

The CDR3 protein is CASSGTGTAGYTF. The CDR3, as DNA: TGTGCCAGCAGCGGAACAGGGACAGCTGGCTACACCTTC. V gene TRBV5-4 combines with J gene TRBJ1-2; 7 nucleotides match TRBD1. The germline V gene encodes CDR1 SGHNT and CDR2 YYREEE (reference sequence). The length of the CDR3 is 13 residues. The V and J ends lost 4 bases and 7 bases, in that order; junction bases with no gene match: 7.

The V call is TRBV28, the J call TRBJ2-7; 9 bases line up with TRBD2. Germline CDR1 MDHEN, CDR2 SYDVKM. This CDR3 spans 14 amino acids. Losses at the gene ends were 7 bases for V and 4 bases for J; bases not matched to a gene: 8. This CDR3 is CASMGAGGLYEQYF. DNA of the CDR3: TGTGCCAGCATGGGGGCGGGAGGGCTTTACGAGCAGTACTTC.

This chain joins TRBV27 and TRBJ1-2, with 7 bases identical to TRBD1. The V gene end was trimmed by 6 bases and the J gene end by 5 bases; junction bases not matched to a gene: 9. The CDR3 sequence is 14 residues long. Germline V gene data show CDR1 as MNHEY and CDR2 as SMNVEV (reference sequence). This CDR3 reads CASSRQGLNYGYTF. The CDR3 DNA is TGTGCCAGCAGCCGACAGGGCCTAAATTATGGCTACACCTTC.

V gene TRBV28 combines with J gene TRBJ1-4; weak D call: TRBD1 (6 bases). Germline CDR1 reads MDHEN; CDR2 reads SYDVKM. The CDR3 is 16 amino acids. V was shortened by 2 bases and J by 0 bases, with 10 bases between the two germline ends. The CDR3 loop reads CASSLNRAATNEKLFF. In DNA, the CDR3 is TGTGCCAGCAGTTTAAACAGGGCTGCAACTAATGAAAAACTGTTTTTT. Together with reference TRBV28 and TRBJ1-4, the CDR3 gives the full variable domain: DVKVTQSSRYLVKRTGEKVFLECVQDMDHENMFWYRQDPGLGLRLIYFSYDVKMKEKGDIPEGYSVSREKKERFSLILESASTNQTSMYLCASSLNRAATNEKLFFGSGTQLSVL.

This chain connects TRBV5-1 to TRBJ2-3; tentatively, D is TRBD2 (6 bases). The CDR3 extends over 15 amino acids. Germline CDR1 and CDR2: SGHRS and YFSETQ. Trimming left V 1 base short and J 3 bases short, with 12 bases between. CDR3 amino acids: CASSLLVAVTDTQYF. The CDR3 bases are TGCGCCAGCAGCTTGTTGGTAGCGGTAACAGATACGCAGTATTTT.

The table lists this clone with a few counts. J is TRBJ1-2 and V is TRBV19, with D unresolved. Trimming pared 2 bases from V and 0 bases from J, leaving 7 bases between. CDR3 size: 14 residues. Germline-derived CDR1 and CDR2 are LNHDA and SQIVND (reference sequence). The CDR3 DNA reads as TGTGCCAGTAGTATACTTCTAGCTAACTATGGCTACACCTTC. This sequence encodes CASSILLANYGYTF.

V gene TRBV6-5 combines with J gene TRBJ2-7; the D is unclear. Trimming removed 6 bases at V and 3 bases at J, with 12 bases between. Germline V gives CDR1 MNHEY, CDR2 SVGAGI. The CDR3 totals 13 residues. In DNA, the CDR3 is TGTGCCAGCAGGCTCCACGTCGGCTACGAGCAGTACTTC. Its translation is CASRLHVGYEQYF.

The V and J genes are TRBV11-2 and TRBJ2-3; TRBD1 is a possible D gene (6 bases). The CDR3 loop spans 15 amino acids. Germline V gives CDR1 SGHAT, CDR2 FQNNGV. Trimming removed 2 bases from V and 4 bases from J, with 13 bases in between. The CDR3: CASSLSTGGADTQYF. CDR3 in DNA: TGTGCCAGCAGCTTATCGACAGGAGGTGCAGATACGCAGTATTTT.